A single sample is the source of the 17 T cell receptor beta chains below, sequenced in a study of identical twins. Via MiXCR, TCRdb re-called the 5' RACE reads, giving one row per CDR3 protein. The sample has hundreds of thousands of distinct CDR3 sequences, 21% seen once. These data also formed part of another study, on T cells expressing NK-cell markers.

Sequenced: PBMCs. These receptors came from a woman younger than 35 in good health.

V gene TRBV7-2 combines with J gene TRBJ2-1; the D is unclear. Germline V gene sequence: CDR1 SGHTA, CDR2 FQGNSA. The CDR3 sequence is 12 residues long. Trimming pared 4 bases from V and 6 bases from J, leaving 7 bases between. Written as DNA, the CDR3 is TGTGCCAGCAGCTCATACTTCAATGAGCAGTTCTTC. Protein product: CASSSYFNEQFF.

This chain uses TRBV15 with TRBJ2-3; D gene unclear. The germline CDR1 and CDR2 sequences are LNHNV and YYDKDF (reference sequence). V was clipped by 4 bases and J by 3 bases, with 17 bases between them. The CDR3 totals 16 residues. The CDR3 reads CATSTDSAGPTDTQYF. The CDR3 DNA is TGTGCCACCAGCACAGATTCGGCAGGTCCAACAGATACGCAGTATTTT.

The gene calls are TRBV7-2 and TRBJ1-2; tentatively, D is TRBD1 (5 bases). The CDR3 loop spans 14 amino acids. CDR1 and CDR2 from the germline V gene are SGHTA and FQGNSA. V was cut by 5 bases and J by 4 bases, with 14 bases left in between. CDR3 amino acids: CASSVNQGFYGYTF. CDR3 nucleotide sequence: TGTGCCAGCAGCGTCAATCAGGGTTTCTATGGCTACACCTTC. The full variable domain, rest sourced from reference TRBV7-2 and TRBJ1-2, is GAGVSQSPSNKVTEKGKDVELRCDPISGHTALYWYRQSLGQGLEFLIYFQGNSAPDKSGLPSDRFSAERTGGSVSTLTIQRTQQEDSAVYLCASSVNQGFYGYTFGSGTRLTVV.

The V and J genes are TRBV10-3 and TRBJ2-3; 8 bases fit TRBD2. CDR3 length: 19 amino acids. In germline, CDR1 is ENHRY, CDR2 SYGVKD. V shed 3 bases and J 5 bases; nucleotides not matched to a gene: 19. Here the CDR3 reads CAISDELGDPGLVGDTQYF. As DNA, the CDR3 is TGTGCCATCAGTGACGAGTTGGGGGACCCGGGACTAGTGGGAGATACGCAGTATTTT.

There are a few counts of this clonotype. The CDR3 DNA is TGTGCCAGCAGCTTGGGGGGCGGGAGGGCCTTTGGCAATGAGCAGTTCTTC. The encoded protein is CASSLGGGRAFGNEQFF. J is TRBJ2-1 and V is TRBV5-6; 9 nucleotides agree with TRBD2. The V segment lost 0 bases and the J segment 6 bases; nucleotides outside the gene matches: 10. This CDR3 is 17 amino acids long. The germline V gene has CDR1 SGHDT and CDR2 YYEEEE.

The gene calls are TRBV9 and TRBJ2-3; TRBD2 might be the D (5 bases). Germline-derived CDR1 and CDR2 are SGDLS and YYNGEE. The V gene lost 4 bases and the J gene lost 2 bases, with 17 bases spanning the gap. The CDR3 contains 16 residues. The CDR3 bases are TGTGCCAGCAGCATTGAAGCGGACTTCTACACAGATACGCAGTATTTT. This translates into CASSIEADFYTDTQYF.

This clonotype was observed a few times. The V and J genes are TRBV12-3 or TRBV12-4 and TRBJ1-5, with a weak D call TRBD1 (6 bases). This CDR3 is built from 13 residues. Between the trimmed V and J ends, which lost 2 bases and 7 bases, there was a span of 9 bases. CDR3 sequence reads: CASSLTGSQPQHF. In DNA, the CDR3 is TGTGCCAGCAGTTTAACAGGGAGCCAGCCCCAGCATTTT.

This clonotype was seen a few times. The chain joins TRBV5-1 to TRBJ2-3, with D perhaps TRBD2 (6 bases). Trimming removed 7 bases at V and 4 bases at J, with 16 bases between. This CDR3 has 14 residues. From germline, CDR1 is SGHRS and CDR2 YFSETQ. The CDR3, as DNA: TGCGCCAGCGGGGGGAAATGGGGGGCAGATACGCAGTATTTT. This gives the protein CASGGKWGADTQYF.

The table lists this clonotype with a few counts. The genes are TRBV4-3 and TRBJ1-4; D remains unclear. Trimming shortened V by 2 bases and J by 6 bases, and 16 bases separated the two germline ends. Germline V gives CDR1 LGHNA, CDR2 YSLEER. The CDR3 runs to 16 residues. The CDR3 bases are TGCGCCAGCAGCCAATCGAAGGGCGCAGGTGATGAAAAACTGTTTTTT. Its translation: CASSQSKGAGDEKLFF.

This clonotype has just one count. The chain has TRBV5-5 and TRBJ2-1; D perhaps matches TRBD1 (6 bases). The CDR3 covers 12 residues. V lost 4 bases and J lost 14, with 16 bases in between. Germline V CDR1 and CDR2: SGHKS, YYEKEE (reference sequence). The CDR3 sequence: CASSRQGLAEFF. The CDR3, as DNA: TGTGCCAGCAGCCGTCAGGGGCTAGCAGAGTTCTTC.

The rearrangement joins TRBV6-5 to TRBJ2-3, with D maybe TRBD2 (7 bases). The CDR3 sequence is 14 residues long. The V end lost 3 bases, the J end lost 5 bases, and 12 bases lay between the germline ends. Looked up from germline, CDR1 is MNHEY and CDR2 is SVGAGI. The CDR3 DNA follows: TGTGCCAGCAGTTATGGGGGGGCAAGAGATACGCAGTATTTT. Translating gives CASSYGGARDTQYF.

The chain links TRBV5-5 to TRBJ2-7; possibly TRBD1 or TRBD2 for D (6 bases each). Germline loops: CDR1 SGHKS, CDR2 YYEKEE (reference sequence). V lost 4 bases to trimming and J lost 5 bases, with 16 bases between them. The CDR3 covers 14 residues. CDR3 DNA sequence: TGTGCCAGCAGCCCGATCGGGGGCGCGGACGAGCAGTACTTC. It translates to CASSPIGGADEQYF.

The chain couples TRBV11-1 to TRBJ2-5, with 10 bases identical to TRBD1. Germline-derived CDR1 and CDR2 are SGHAT and FQDESV (reference sequence). The CDR3 is made up of 17 amino acids. V lost 3 bases to trimming and J lost 4 bases; unmatched junction nucleotides: 11. CDR3 protein: CASSLAGTGEGRETQYF. The CDR3 bases are TGTGCCAGCAGCTTGGCCGGGACAGGGGAAGGGAGAGAGACCCAGTACTTC.

This clonotype was found a few times. This rearrangement joins TRBV20-1 to TRBJ2-7; tentatively, D is TRBD2 (6 bases). CDR1 DFQATT and CDR2 SNEGSKA come from the germline V gene (reference sequence). The CDR3 covers 12 residues. V lost 1 base and J 7 bases, leaving 11 bases between the germline ends. The CDR3: CSARGRAGEQYF. CDR3 DNA sequence: TGCAGTGCTAGAGGGCGCGCGGGAGAGCAGTACTTC.

This clonotype was observed a handful of times. This chain joins TRBV9 and TRBJ1-2, with a possible D match to TRBD1 (6 bases). V shed 4 bases and J shed 0 bases, with 13 bases lying between them. This CDR3 comprises 15 residues. Germline V gene data show CDR1 as SGDLS and CDR2 as YYNGEE. The CDR3 is CASSIRTDPNYGYTF. In DNA, the CDR3 is TGTGCCAGCAGCATCCGGACAGATCCTAACTATGGCTACACCTTC.

This clonotype was recorded a few times. The chain has TRBV12-3 or TRBV12-4 and TRBJ2-3, with D maybe TRBD2 (5 bases). CDR3 length: 17 amino acids. V was shortened by 0 bases and J by 4 bases, with 17 bases between the two germline ends. The CDR3 is CASSLALGRAGPDTQYF. The CDR3 DNA reads as TGTGCCAGCAGTTTAGCGCTCGGACGGGCGGGTCCAGATACGCAGTATTTT.

The rearrangement joins TRBV11-3 to TRBJ2-7, with TRBD1 as a possible D gene (6 bases). Trimming took 4 bases from V and 2 from J, leaving 15 bases between them. CDR3 size: 15 residues. The germline V gene has CDR1 SGHNT and CDR2 YENEEA. In nucleotides, the CDR3 is TGTGCCAGCAGCTCGCCGGGACACGGGACCTACGAGCAGTACTTC. This encodes CASSSPGHGTYEQYF.